This T cell receptor beta chain appears in the sequencing data of a study of technical replicates of blood from four donors. The germline gives CDR1 SGHNT, CDR2 YENEEA. J gave up 1 base and V 4 bases, and 9 bases lay outside the gene matches. The CDR3 has 17 residues. The protocol was immunoSEQ multiplex PCR, while the TCRdb copy is restricted to in-frame clones and leaves out a portion. The repertoire holds approximately 100,000 clones, with roughly 95% as singletons. Sequenced input: T cells isolated from PBMCs. V usage is TRBV11-3 and J usage is TRBJ1-2, with 10 bases matching TRBD1. The origin of this receptor is a human donor in good health. CDR3 sequence reads: CASSYAGTGDFNYGYTF. In DNA form, the CDR3 reads TGTGCCAGCAGCTATGCCGGGACAGGGGACTTTAACTATGGCTACACCTTC.